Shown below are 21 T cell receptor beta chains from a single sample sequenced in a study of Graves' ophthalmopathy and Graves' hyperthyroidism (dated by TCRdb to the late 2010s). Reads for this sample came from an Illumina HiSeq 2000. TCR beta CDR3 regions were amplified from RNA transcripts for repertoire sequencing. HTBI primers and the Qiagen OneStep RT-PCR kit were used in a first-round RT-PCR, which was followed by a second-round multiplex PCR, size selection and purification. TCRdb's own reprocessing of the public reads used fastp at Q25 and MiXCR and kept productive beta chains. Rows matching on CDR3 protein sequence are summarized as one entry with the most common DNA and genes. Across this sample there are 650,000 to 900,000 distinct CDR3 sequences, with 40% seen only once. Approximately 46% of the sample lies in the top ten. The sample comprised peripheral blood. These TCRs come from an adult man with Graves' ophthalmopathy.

The CDR3 here is CASSLGGVRADTQYF. CDR3 sequence (DNA): TGTGCCAGCAGCTTAGGGGGTGTTCGCGCAGATACGCAGTATTTT. The V call is TRBV7-6, the J call TRBJ2-3, with D hard to call. V lost 1 base to trimming and J lost 4 bases, with 12 bases between them. Germline V gene data show CDR1 as SGHVS and CDR2 as FNYEAQ. The CDR3 runs to 15 residues.

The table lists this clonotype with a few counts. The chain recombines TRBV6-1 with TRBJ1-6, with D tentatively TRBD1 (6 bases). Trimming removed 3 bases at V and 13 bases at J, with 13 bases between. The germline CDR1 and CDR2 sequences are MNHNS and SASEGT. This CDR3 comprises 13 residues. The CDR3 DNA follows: TGTGCCAGCAGTGAGCGAGGGGGGTGGCCCCTCCACTTT. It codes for CASSERGGWPLHF.

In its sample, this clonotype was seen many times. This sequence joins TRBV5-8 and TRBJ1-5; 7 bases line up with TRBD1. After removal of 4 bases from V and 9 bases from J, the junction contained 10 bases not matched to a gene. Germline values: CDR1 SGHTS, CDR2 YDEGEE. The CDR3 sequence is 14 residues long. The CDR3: CASSLTGSMRPQHF. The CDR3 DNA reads TGTGCCAGCAGCCTGACAGGGTCTATGAGGCCCCAGCATTTT.

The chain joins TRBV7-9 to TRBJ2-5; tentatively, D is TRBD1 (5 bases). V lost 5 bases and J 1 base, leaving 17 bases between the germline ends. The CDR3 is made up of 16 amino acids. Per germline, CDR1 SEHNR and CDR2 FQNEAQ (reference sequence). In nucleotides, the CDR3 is TGTGCCAGCAGCCCCCAGCCTCAGGGATTCCAAGAGACCCAGTACTTC. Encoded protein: CASSPQPQGFQETQYF.

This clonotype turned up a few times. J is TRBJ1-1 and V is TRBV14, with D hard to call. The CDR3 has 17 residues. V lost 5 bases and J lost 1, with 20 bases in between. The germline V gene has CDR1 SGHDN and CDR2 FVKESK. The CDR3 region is CASSEGFIRFPNTEAFF. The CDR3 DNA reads TGTGCCAGCAGCGAAGGGTTTATCCGCTTCCCGAACACTGAAGCTTTCTTT. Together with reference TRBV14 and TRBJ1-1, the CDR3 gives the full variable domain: EAGVTQFPSHSVIEKGQTVTLRCDPISGHDNLYWYRRVMGKEIKFLLHFVKESKQDESGMPNNRFLAERTGGTYSTLKVQPAELEDSGVYFCASSEGFIRFPNTEAFFGQGTRLTVV.

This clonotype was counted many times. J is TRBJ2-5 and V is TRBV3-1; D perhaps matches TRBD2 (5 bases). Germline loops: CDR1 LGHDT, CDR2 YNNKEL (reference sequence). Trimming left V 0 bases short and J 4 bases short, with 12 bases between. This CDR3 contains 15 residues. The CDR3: CASSQDGTRGETQYF. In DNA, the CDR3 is TGTGCCAGCAGCCAAGATGGAACTAGAGGAGAGACCCAGTACTTC.

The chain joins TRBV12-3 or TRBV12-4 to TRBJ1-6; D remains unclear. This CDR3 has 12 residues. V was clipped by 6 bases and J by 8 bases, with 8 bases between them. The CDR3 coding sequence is TGTGCCAGCAGACAGTCTGATTCACCCCTCCACTTT. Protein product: CASRQSDSPLHF.

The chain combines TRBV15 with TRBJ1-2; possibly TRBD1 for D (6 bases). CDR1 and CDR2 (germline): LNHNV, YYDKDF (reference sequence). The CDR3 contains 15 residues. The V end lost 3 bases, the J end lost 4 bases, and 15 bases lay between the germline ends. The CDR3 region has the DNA TGTGCCACCAGCAGTGAACTCACAGGGACCTATGGCTACACCTTC. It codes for CATSSELTGTYGYTF.

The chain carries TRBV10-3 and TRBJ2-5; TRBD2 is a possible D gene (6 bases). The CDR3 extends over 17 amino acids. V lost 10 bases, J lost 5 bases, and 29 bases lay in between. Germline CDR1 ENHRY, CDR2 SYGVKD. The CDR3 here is CASSRRGGEERWETQYF. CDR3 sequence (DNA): TGTGCCAGCTCACGACGGGGCGGGGAAGAGAGATGGGAGACCCAGTACTTC.

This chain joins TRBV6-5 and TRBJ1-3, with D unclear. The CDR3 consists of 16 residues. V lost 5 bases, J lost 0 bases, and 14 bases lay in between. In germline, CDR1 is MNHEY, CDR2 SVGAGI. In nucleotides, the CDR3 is TGTGCCAGCAGTGAAGTTACCGGACGCTCTGGAAACACCATATATTTT. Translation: CASSEVTGRSGNTIYF.

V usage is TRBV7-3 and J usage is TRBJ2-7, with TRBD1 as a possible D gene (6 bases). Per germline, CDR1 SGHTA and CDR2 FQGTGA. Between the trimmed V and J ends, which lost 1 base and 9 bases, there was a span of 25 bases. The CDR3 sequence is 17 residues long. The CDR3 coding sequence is TGTGCCAGCAGCTTAATTGCTAGGGATAGTACAGGGTTGGGGCAGTACTTC. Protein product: CASSLIARDSTGLGQYF.

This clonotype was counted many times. The CDR3 DNA follows: TGCAGCGCCGAACAGGGCACTGGGGCCAACGTCCTGACTTTC. Its translation: CSAEQGTGANVLTF. The chain couples TRBV29-1 to TRBJ2-6; D possibly corresponds to TRBD1 (6 bases). Germline V lookup: CDR1 SQVTM, CDR2 ANQGSEA. V dropped 7 bases and J dropped 2 bases, with 12 bases sitting between them. The CDR3 loop spans 14 amino acids.

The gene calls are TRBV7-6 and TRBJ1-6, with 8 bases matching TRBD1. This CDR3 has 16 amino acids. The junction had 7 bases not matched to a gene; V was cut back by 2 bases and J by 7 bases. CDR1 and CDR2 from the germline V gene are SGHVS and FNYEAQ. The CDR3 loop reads CASSLSSGDRNSPLHF. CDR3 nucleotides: TGTGCCAGCAGCTTATCATCTGGGGACAGGAATTCACCCCTCCACTTT. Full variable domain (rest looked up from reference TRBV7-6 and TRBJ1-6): GAGVSQSPRYKVTKRGQDVALRCDPISGHVSLYWYRQALGQGPEFLTYFNYEAQQDKSGLPNDRFSAERPEGSISTLTIQRTEQRDSAMYRCASSLSSGDRNSPLHFGNGTRLTVT.

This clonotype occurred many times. CDR3 sequence reads: CASSPMRRDNSPLHF. The CDR3 coding sequence is TGTGCCAGCAGCCCGATGAGGAGAGATAATTCACCCCTCCACTTT. The gene calls are TRBV11-2 and TRBJ1-6; no definite D call. Trimming left V 5 bases short and J 5 bases short, with 13 bases between. CDR1 SGHAT and CDR2 FQNNGV come from the germline V gene. The CDR3 sequence is 15 residues long.

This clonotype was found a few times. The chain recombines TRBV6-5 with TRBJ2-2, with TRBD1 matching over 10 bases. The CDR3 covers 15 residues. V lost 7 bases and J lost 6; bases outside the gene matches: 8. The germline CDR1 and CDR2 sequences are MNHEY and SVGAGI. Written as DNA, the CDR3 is TGTGCCAGCACAGACGTCGGACAGGGGGCCGGGGAGCTGTTTTTT. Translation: CASTDVGQGAGELFF.

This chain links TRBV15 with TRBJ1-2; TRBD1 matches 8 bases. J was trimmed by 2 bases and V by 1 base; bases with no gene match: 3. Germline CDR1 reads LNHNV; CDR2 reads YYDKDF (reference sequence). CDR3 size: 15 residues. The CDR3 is CATSRGTGSNYGYTF. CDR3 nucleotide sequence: TGTGCCACCAGCAGAGGGACAGGGTCGAACTATGGCTACACCTTC.

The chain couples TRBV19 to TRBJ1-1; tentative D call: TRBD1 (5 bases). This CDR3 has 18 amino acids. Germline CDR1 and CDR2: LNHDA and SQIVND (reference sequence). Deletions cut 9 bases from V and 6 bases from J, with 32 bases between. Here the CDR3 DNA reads TGTGCCAGCAGTCGACCATCAAGGACCGGGACCTCGGGCCCTGAAGCTTTCTTT. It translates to CASSRPSRTGTSGPEAFF.

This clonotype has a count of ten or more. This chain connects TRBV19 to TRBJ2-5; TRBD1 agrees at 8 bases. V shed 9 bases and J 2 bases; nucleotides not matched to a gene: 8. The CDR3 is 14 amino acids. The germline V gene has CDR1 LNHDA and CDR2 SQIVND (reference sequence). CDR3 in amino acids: CASKRTGIQETQYF. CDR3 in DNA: TGTGCCAGCAAGAGGACAGGGATTCAAGAGACCCAGTACTTC. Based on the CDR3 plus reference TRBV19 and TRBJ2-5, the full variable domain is DGGITQSPKYLFRKEGQNVTLSCEQNLNHDAMYWYRQDPGQGLRLIYYSQIVNDFQKGDIAEGYSVSREKKESFPLTVTSAQKNPTAFYLCASKRTGIQETQYFGPGTRLLVL.

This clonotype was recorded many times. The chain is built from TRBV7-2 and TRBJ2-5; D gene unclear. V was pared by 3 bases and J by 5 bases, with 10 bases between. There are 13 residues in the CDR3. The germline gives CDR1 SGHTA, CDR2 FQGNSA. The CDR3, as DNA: TGTGCCAGCAGCTTTTTCACGGCGGAGACCCAGTACTTC. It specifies CASSFFTAETQYF. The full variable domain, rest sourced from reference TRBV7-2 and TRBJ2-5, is GAGVSQSPSNKVTEKGKDVELRCDPISGHTALYWYRQSLGQGLEFLIYFQGNSAPDKSGLPSDRFSAERTGGSVSTLTIQRTQQEDSAVYLCASSFFTAETQYFGPGTRLLVL.

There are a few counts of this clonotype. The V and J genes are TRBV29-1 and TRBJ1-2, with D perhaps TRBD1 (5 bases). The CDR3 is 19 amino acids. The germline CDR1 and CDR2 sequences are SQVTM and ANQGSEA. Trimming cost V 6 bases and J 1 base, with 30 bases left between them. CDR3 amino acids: CSVETSNKALRGINYGYTF. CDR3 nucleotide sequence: TGCAGCGTCGAAACCTCGAACAAGGCCTTAAGGGGTATTAACTATGGCTACACCTTC.

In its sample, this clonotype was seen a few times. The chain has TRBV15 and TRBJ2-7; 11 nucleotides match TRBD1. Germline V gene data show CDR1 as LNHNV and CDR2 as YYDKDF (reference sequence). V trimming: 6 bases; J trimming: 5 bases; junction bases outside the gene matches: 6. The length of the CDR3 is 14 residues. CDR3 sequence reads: CATRDRGQRDEQYF. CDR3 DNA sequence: TGTGCCACCAGGGACAGGGGGCAGAGGGACGAGCAGTACTTC.